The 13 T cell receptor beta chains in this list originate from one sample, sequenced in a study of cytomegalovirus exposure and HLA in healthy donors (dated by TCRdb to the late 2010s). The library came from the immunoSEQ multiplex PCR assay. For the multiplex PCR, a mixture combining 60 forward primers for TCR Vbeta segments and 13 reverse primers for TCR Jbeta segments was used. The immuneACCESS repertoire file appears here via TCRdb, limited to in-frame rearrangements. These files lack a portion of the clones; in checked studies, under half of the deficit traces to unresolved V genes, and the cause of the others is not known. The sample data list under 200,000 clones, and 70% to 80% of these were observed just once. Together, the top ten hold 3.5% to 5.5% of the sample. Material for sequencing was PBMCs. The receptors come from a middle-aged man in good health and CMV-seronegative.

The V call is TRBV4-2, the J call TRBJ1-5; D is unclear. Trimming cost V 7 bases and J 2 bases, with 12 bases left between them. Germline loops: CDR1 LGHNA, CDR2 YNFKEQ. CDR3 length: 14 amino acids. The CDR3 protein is CASTLAPGNQPQHF. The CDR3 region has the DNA TGTGCCAGCACCTTAGCCCCGGGCAATCAGCCCCAGCATTTT.

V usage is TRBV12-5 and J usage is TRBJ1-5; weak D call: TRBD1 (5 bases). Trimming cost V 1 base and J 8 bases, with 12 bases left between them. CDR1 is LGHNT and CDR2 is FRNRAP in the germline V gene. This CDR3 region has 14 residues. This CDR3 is CASGLAAGHKPQHF. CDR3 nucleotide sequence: TGTGCTAGTGGTTTGGCAGCGGGGCACAAGCCCCAGCATTTT.

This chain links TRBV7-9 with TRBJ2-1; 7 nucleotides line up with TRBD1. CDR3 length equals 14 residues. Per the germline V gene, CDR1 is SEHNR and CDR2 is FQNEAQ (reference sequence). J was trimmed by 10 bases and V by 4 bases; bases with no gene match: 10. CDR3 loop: CASSSPSTGLEQFF. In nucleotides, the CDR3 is TGTGCCAGCAGCTCCCCCTCGACAGGGCTCGAGCAGTTCTTC.

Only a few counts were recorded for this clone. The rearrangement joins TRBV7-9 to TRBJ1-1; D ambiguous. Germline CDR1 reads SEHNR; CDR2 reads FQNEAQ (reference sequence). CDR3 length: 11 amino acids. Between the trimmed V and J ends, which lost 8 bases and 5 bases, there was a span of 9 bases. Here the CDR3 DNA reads TGTGCCAGCGGGAGTGCGACTGAAGCTTTCTTT. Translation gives CASGSATEAFF.

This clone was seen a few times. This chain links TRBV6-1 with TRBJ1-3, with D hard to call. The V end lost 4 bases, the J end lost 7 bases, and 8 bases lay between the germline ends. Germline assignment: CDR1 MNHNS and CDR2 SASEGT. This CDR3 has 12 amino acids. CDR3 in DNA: TGTGCCAGCAGTGTTAGCTGGAACACCATATATTTT. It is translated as CASSVSWNTIYF.

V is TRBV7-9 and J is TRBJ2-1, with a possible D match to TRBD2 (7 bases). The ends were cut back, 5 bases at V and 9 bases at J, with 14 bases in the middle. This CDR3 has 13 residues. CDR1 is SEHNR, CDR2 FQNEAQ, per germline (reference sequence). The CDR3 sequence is CASSPNGGPEQFF. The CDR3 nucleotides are TGTGCCAGCAGCCCTAACGGGGGGCCTGAGCAGTTCTTC.

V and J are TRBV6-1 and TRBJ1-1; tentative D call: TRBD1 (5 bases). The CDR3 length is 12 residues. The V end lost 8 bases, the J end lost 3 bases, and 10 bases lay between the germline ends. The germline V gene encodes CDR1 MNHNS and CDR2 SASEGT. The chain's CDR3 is CASQGRDTEAFF. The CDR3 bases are TGTGCCAGCCAGGGAAGGGACACTGAAGCTTTCTTT.

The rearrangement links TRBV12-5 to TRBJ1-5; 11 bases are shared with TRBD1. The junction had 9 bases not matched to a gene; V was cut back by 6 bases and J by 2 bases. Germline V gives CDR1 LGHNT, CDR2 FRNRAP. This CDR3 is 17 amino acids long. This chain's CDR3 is CASGPGQGVSGNQPQHF. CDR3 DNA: TGTGCTAGTGGCCCGGGACAGGGGGTGTCGGGCAATCAGCCCCAGCATTTT.

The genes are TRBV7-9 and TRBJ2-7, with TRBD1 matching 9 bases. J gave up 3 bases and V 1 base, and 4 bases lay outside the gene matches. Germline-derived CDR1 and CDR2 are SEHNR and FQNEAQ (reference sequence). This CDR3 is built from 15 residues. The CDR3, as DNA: TGTGCCAGCAGCTTAGACAGGGGGCCTAACTACGAGCAGTACTTC. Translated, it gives CASSLDRGPNYEQYF.

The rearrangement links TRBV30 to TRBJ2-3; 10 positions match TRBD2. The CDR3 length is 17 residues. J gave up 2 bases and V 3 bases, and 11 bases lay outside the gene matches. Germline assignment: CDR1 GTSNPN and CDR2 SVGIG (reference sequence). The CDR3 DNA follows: TGTGCCTGGAGGACAGCGGGGGGGCGAAGGCACACAGATACGCAGTATTTT. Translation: CAWRTAGGRRHTDTQYF.

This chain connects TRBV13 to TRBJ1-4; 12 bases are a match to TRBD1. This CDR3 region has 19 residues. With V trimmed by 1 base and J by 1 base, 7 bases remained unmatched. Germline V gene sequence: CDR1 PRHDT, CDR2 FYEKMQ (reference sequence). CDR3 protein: CASSLEGTGGAGTNEKLFF. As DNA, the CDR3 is TGTGCCAGCAGCTTAGAAGGGACAGGGGGCGCCGGAACTAATGAAAAACTGTTTTTT.

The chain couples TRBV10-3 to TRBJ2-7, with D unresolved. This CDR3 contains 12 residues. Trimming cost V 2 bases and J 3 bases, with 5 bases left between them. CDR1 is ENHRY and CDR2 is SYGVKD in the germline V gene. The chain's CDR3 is CAISESNYEQYF. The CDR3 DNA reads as TGTGCCATCAGTGAGAGCAACTACGAGCAGTACTTC.

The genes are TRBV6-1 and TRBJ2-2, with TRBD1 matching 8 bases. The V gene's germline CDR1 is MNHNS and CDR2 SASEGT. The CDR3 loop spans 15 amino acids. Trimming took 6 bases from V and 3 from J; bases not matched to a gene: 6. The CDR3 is CASRNRGMYTGELFF. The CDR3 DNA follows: TGTGCCAGCAGAAACAGGGGGATGTACACCGGGGAGCTGTTTTTT.